This entry lists 14 T cell receptor beta chains sequenced from one sample in a study of T cells in Graves' hyperthyroidism and ophthalmopathy. TCR beta CDR3 regions were amplified from RNA transcripts. Carried out on the TCR CDR3, a first-round RT-PCR used the HTBI primer set. TCRdb ran MiXCR on the multiplex PCR reads and lists one entry per CDR3 protein. The table lists more than 450,000 distinct CDR3 sequences, less than 15% of them singletons. Sequencing was performed on blood. The receptor set was obtained from a woman aged 35 to 49 with Graves' hyperthyroidism.

This clonotype was seen a few times. The chain's CDR3 is CASSSQGPNTEAFF. The CDR3 DNA is TGTGCCAGCAGTTCTCAGGGGCCGAACACTGAAGCTTTCTTT. J is TRBJ1-1 and V is TRBV6-1, with D possibly TRBD1 on 6 matching bases. V lost 5 bases and J lost 1, with 11 bases in between. The CDR3 covers 14 residues. The germline V gene encodes CDR1 MNHNS and CDR2 SASEGT.

The J gene is TRBJ1-1, the V gene TRBV30, with 9 positions matching TRBD1. This CDR3 has 15 amino acids. Per the germline V gene, CDR1 is GTSNPN and CDR2 is SVGIG (reference sequence). The V gene end was trimmed by 2 bases and the J gene end by 4 bases; junction bases not matched to a gene: 8. The CDR3 loop is CAWSPGTGRGTEAFF. The CDR3 DNA reads as TGTGCCTGGAGTCCCGGGACAGGGAGAGGCACTGAAGCTTTCTTT.

The gene calls are TRBV6-1 and TRBJ2-4; TRBD1 aligns across 9 bases. CDR3 length: 15 amino acids. Trimming removed 5 bases from V and 1 base from J; junction bases left unmatched: 3. Germline V gene data show CDR1 as MNHNS and CDR2 as SASEGT. CDR3 in amino acids: CASSPQGAAKNIQYF. CDR3 sequence (DNA): TGTGCCAGCAGTCCACAGGGGGCGGCCAAAAACATTCAGTACTTC.

This clonotype was recorded at least ten times. This chain uses TRBV5-1 with TRBJ2-1; D is possibly TRBD2 (6 bases). V shed 0 bases and J shed 6 bases, with 13 bases lying between them. Germline-derived CDR1 and CDR2 are SGHRS and YFSETQ. The CDR3 spans 15 residues. DNA for the CDR3: TGCGCCAGCAGCTTGGCCGGGATAGCGGCCAATGAGCAGTTCTTC. It yields the protein CASSLAGIAANEQFF.

The table lists this clonotype with many counts. This chain joins TRBV6-1 and TRBJ1-4; possibly TRBD1 for D (5 bases). The CDR3 is 13 residues long. The germline V gene encodes CDR1 MNHNS and CDR2 SASEGT. V gave up 7 bases and J gave up 2 bases, with 8 bases separating them. CDR3 bases: TGTGCCAGCACCAGGGAGACTAATGAAAAACTGTTTTTT. As protein: CASTRETNEKLFF.

This clonotype was counted many times. V usage is TRBV20-1 and J usage is TRBJ2-5, with 10 bases aligning to TRBD2. Trimming took 3 bases from V and 4 from J; bases not matched to a gene: 8. In germline, CDR1 is DFQATT, CDR2 SNEGSKA (reference sequence). The CDR3 covers 15 residues. The chain's CDR3 is CSARSVAGGRETQYF. CDR3 DNA: TGCAGTGCTAGGTCCGTAGCGGGAGGAAGAGAGACCCAGTACTTC.

This clonotype has more than one count but fewer than ten. The rearrangement links TRBV7-2 to TRBJ2-6; D is uncertain. Germline V lookup: CDR1 SGHTA, CDR2 FQGNSA. This CDR3 spans 17 amino acids. Trimming cost V 0 bases and J 0 bases, with 9 bases left between them. CDR3 in DNA: TGTGCCAGCAGCTTAGCAGCCAGCTTCTCTGGGGCCAACGTCCTGACTTTC. It yields the protein CASSLAASFSGANVLTF.

This clonotype has at least ten counts. The V call is TRBV11-3, the J call TRBJ1-1, with 8 bases aligning to TRBD1. Trimming at V came to 5 bases and at J to 7 bases, leaving 12 bases not matched to a gene. The CDR3 length is 15 residues. The germline V gene has CDR1 SGHNT and CDR2 YENEEA. CDR3 DNA sequence: TGTGCCAGCAGCGCGGGACAGGATTACGGAAATGAAGCTTTCTTT. Translation gives CASSAGQDYGNEAFF.

This clonotype was seen ten or more times. The chain is built from TRBV13 and TRBJ1-2, with 7 bases matching TRBD1. There are 14 residues in the CDR3. Per the germline V gene, CDR1 is PRHDT and CDR2 is FYEKMQ (reference sequence). With 1 base clipped from V and 7 bases from J, the junction kept 6 bases outside the gene matches. This CDR3 reads CASSLADRAAGYTF. CDR3 nucleotides: TGTGCCAGCAGCTTAGCTGACAGGGCGGCTGGCTACACCTTC.

This clonotype was seen at least ten times. The chain recombines TRBV20-1 with TRBJ2-1; D is possibly TRBD2 (6 bases). V was trimmed by 1 base and J by 0 bases, leaving 13 bases between them. The CDR3 runs 16 residues. From germline, CDR1 is DFQATT and CDR2 SNEGSKA (reference sequence). CDR3 coding DNA: TGCAGTGCTAGAGGGGCTTGGAGGGGCTCCTACAATGAGCAGTTCTTC. It specifies CSARGAWRGSYNEQFF.

In this sample, this clonotype turned up many times. CDR3 nucleotides: TGTGCCAGCAGACCAAGACTCAAAAACACCGGGGAGCTGTTTTTT. Its translation: CASRPRLKNTGELFF. The genes are TRBV28 and TRBJ2-2; D unclear. Germline values: CDR1 MDHEN, CDR2 SYDVKM. Trimming stripped 6 bases from V and 2 bases from J, with 13 bases between. The length of the CDR3 is 15 residues.

At least ten counts were recorded for this clonotype. The chain couples TRBV30 to TRBJ1-1; D remains unclear. V lost 3 bases and J 3 bases, leaving 17 bases between the germline ends. This CDR3 region has 15 residues. Germline V gene sequence: CDR1 GTSNPN, CDR2 SVGIG (reference sequence). The CDR3 DNA reads TGTGCCTGGAGCCCACTAGGGCCGTCACACACTGAAGCTTTCTTT. Its translation: CAWSPLGPSHTEAFF.

In its sample, this clonotype was seen many times. The gene calls are TRBV6-2 or TRBV6-3 and TRBJ2-5, with 12 bases matching TRBD1. The CDR3 sequence is 19 residues long. With 2 bases clipped from V and 4 bases from J, the junction kept 14 bases outside the gene matches. The germline V gene has CDR1 MNHEY and CDR2 SVGEGT. CDR3 bases: TGTGCCAGCAGTTACGGGACAGGGGGCCTTGCGGGAGATGGAGAGACCCAGTACTTC. Translated: CASSYGTGGLAGDGETQYF.

This clonotype was seen many times. This rearrangement joins TRBV30 to TRBJ1-3; D remains ambiguous. From germline, CDR1 is GTSNPN and CDR2 SVGIG (reference sequence). Between the trimmed V and J ends, which lost 0 bases and 4 bases, there was a span of 10 bases. The CDR3 sequence is 14 residues long. Here the CDR3 reads CAWSVASGGNTIYF. The CDR3 DNA sequence: TGTGCCTGGAGTGTCGCCTCCGGGGGAAACACCATATATTTT.